This entry lists 30 T cell receptor beta chains sequenced from one sample in a study of T-cell reconstitution after alpha-beta-depleted transplantation in children (TCRdb year 2016). The method was PCR. Sequenced using an Illumina HiSeq 2500. TCR libraries were prepared with molecular barcoding, using unique molecular identifiers to normalize TCRbeta repertoire quantification. TCRdb's own reprocessing of the public reads used fastp at Q25 and MiXCR and kept productive beta chains. Entries are consolidated by CDR3 protein sequence, retaining the most common genes and DNA. A total of hundreds of thousands of distinct CDR3 sequences appear in this sample, approximately 16% of them only once. Together, the top ten hold 0.9% to 1.2% of the sample. The specimen comprised PBMCs from the stem cell graft donor, sampled from the stem cell graft. These receptors all stem from a human donor who donated a stem cell graft to a child with acute myeloid leukemia.

This clonotype appeared many times. The J gene is TRBJ2-2, the V gene TRBV29-1, with 7 bases lining up with TRBD1. With V trimmed by 3 bases and J by 0 bases, 4 bases remained unmatched. The V gene's germline CDR1 is SQVTM and CDR2 ANQGSEA. This CDR3 spans 15 amino acids. CDR3 amino acids: CSVEAGGANTGELFF. In nucleotides, the CDR3 is TGCAGCGTTGAGGCAGGGGGTGCGAACACCGGGGAGCTGTTTTTT.

The V call is TRBV27, the J call TRBJ2-1; no reliable D call. Trimming removed 6 bases from V and 0 bases from J, with 15 bases in between. Germline V CDR1 and CDR2: MNHEY, SMNVEV (reference sequence). CDR3 length equals 16 residues. The CDR3 protein is CASSLSFYSSYNEQFF. For the CDR3, the DNA is TGTGCCAGCAGCCTCTCTTTCTACAGCTCCTACAATGAGCAGTTCTTC.

The gene calls are TRBV7-2 and TRBJ2-2; TRBD1 matches at 8 bases. Unmatched junction bases numbered 0, after V lost 6 bases and J lost 6 bases. The germline V gene has CDR1 SGHTA and CDR2 FQGNSA. The length of the CDR3 is 12 residues. CDR3 bases: TGTGCCAGCAGGGACAGGGCCGGGGAGCTGTTTTTT. Amino acid sequence: CASRDRAGELFF.

DNA of the CDR3: TGTGCCAGCACGGGGTTATGGGGGGCCAACGTCCTGACTTTC. This codes for CASTGLWGANVLTF. The V call is TRBV27, the J call TRBJ2-6; the D gene is possibly TRBD2 (5 bases). Germline lookup yields CDR1 MNHEY and CDR2 SMNVEV (reference sequence). Trimming left V 7 bases short and J 4 bases short, with 11 bases between. The CDR3 has 14 residues.

The sample holds many counts of this clonotype. The chain is built from TRBV20-1 and TRBJ2-1, with 9 bases lining up with TRBD2. In germline, CDR1 is DFQATT, CDR2 SNEGSKA (reference sequence). V was clipped by 0 bases and J by 6 bases; unmatched bases: 12. This CDR3 region has 17 residues. The CDR3 protein is CSARDRLAGGPVNEQFF. As DNA, the CDR3 is TGCAGTGCTAGAGATCGGCTGGCGGGGGGGCCGGTCAATGAGCAGTTCTTC.

This clonotype was observed once. V gene TRBV19 combines with J gene TRBJ1-1; D might be TRBD1 (6 bases). This CDR3 has 14 residues. V was shortened by 7 bases and J by 4 bases, with 16 bases between the two germline ends. Germline V gene data show CDR1 as LNHDA and CDR2 as SQIVND (reference sequence). The CDR3 here is CASIPGQSVTEAFF. The CDR3 nucleotides are TGTGCCAGTATTCCGGGACAATCTGTCACTGAAGCTTTCTTT.

V is TRBV5-5 and J is TRBJ2-7; maybe TRBD1 (6 bases). The V end lost 4 bases, the J end lost 3 bases, and 14 bases lay between the germline ends. This CDR3 comprises 14 residues. In germline, CDR1 is SGHKS, CDR2 YYEKEE (reference sequence). This CDR3 reads CASSPGQLYYEQYV. The DNA for the CDR3 is TGTGCCAGCAGCCCAGGACAGCTATACTACGAGCAGTACGTC.

This clonotype was recorded a few times. The genes are TRBV20-1 and TRBJ2-3; 14 nucleotides agree with TRBD2. CDR1 and CDR2 (germline): DFQATT, SNEGSKA (reference sequence). V trimming: 3 bases; J trimming: 3 bases; junction bases outside the gene matches: 5. There are 16 residues in the CDR3. The CDR3, as DNA: TGCAGTGCTAGGGATAGACTAGCGGGGGGGACAGATACGCAGTATTTT. Protein: CSARDRLAGGTDTQYF.

Ten or more counts support this clonotype. The chain links TRBV20-1 to TRBJ2-3; D is undetermined. V was shortened by 0 bases and J by 8 bases, with 12 bases between the two germline ends. CDR1 is DFQATT and CDR2 is SNEGSKA in the germline V gene (reference sequence). This CDR3 contains 13 residues. The CDR3 region has the DNA TGCAGTGCTAGAGAAGTACGCTTAGTTACGCAGTATTTT. Translating it yields CSAREVRLVTQYF.

In its sample, this clonotype was seen a few times. The V and J genes are TRBV27 and TRBJ2-1, with a weak D call TRBD1 (6 bases). The CDR3 sequence is 15 residues long. The V and J ends lost 2 bases and 4 bases respectively, with 12 bases between them. From germline, CDR1 is MNHEY and CDR2 SMNVEV (reference sequence). In nucleotides, the CDR3 is TGTGCCAGCAGTTTAAGGTCTGGACAGTACAATGAGCAGTTCTTC. It is translated as CASSLRSGQYNEQFF.

In its sample, this clonotype was seen a few times. This chain joins TRBV5-1 and TRBJ2-3; 8 nucleotides match TRBD2. The CDR3 sequence is 15 residues long. J was trimmed by 3 bases and V by 5 bases; bases with no gene match: 8. Germline CDR1 reads SGHRS; CDR2 reads YFSETQ. CDR3 amino acids: CASSRAGATTDTQYF. CDR3 sequence (DNA): TGCGCCAGCAGTCGAGCGGGGGCCACGACAGATACGCAGTATTTT.

A few counts support this clonotype. The gene calls are TRBV7-2 and TRBJ2-7; unclear D gene. Germline V lookup: CDR1 SGHTA, CDR2 FQGNSA. The CDR3 is 14 amino acids. V was clipped by 9 bases and J by 0 bases, with 15 bases between them. As DNA, the CDR3 is TGTGCCAGTACCTTAGCTCCATTCTCCTACGAGCAGTACTTC. Its protein product is CASTLAPFSYEQYF. The whole variable domain, remainder taken from reference TRBV7-2 and TRBJ2-7, is GAGVSQSPSNKVTEKGKDVELRCDPISGHTALYWYRQSLGQGLEFLIYFQGNSAPDKSGLPSDRFSAERTGGSVSTLTIQRTQQEDSAVYLCASTLAPFSYEQYFGPGTRLTVT.

This chain connects TRBV5-1 to TRBJ2-2, with 7 nucleotides matching TRBD1. V lost 2 bases and J lost 4; bases outside the gene matches: 5. Germline V gene data show CDR1 as SGHRS and CDR2 as YFSETQ. CDR3 size: 15 residues. CDR3 residues: CASSFIQGRTGELFF. Written as DNA, the CDR3 is TGCGCCAGCAGCTTCATACAGGGGCGCACCGGGGAGCTGTTTTTT.

This clonotype was counted between two and nine times. The chain is built from TRBV12-3 or TRBV12-4 and TRBJ1-1; no definite D call. V was pared by 7 bases and J by 0 bases, with 6 bases between. The CDR3 sequence is 12 residues long. The CDR3 sequence: CASNSLNTEAFF. CDR3 nucleotides: TGTGCCAGCAACAGTTTGAACACTGAAGCTTTCTTT.

This clonotype was recorded many times. The genes are TRBV20-1 and TRBJ2-4; 8 nucleotides agree with TRBD2. Unmatched junction bases numbered 2, after V lost 7 bases and J lost 0 bases. The CDR3 covers 13 residues. CDR1 and CDR2 (germline): DFQATT, SNEGSKA (reference sequence). CDR3: CSVTSEAKNIQYF. CDR3 nucleotides: TGCAGTGTGACTAGCGAAGCCAAAAACATTCAGTACTTC.

Points on this clonotype: One end of the junction fails to match germline, which may point to a read error. The genes are TRBV20-1 and TRBJ2-2, with D perhaps matching TRBD2 (6 bases). Germline lookup yields CDR1 DFQATT and CDR2 SNEGSKA (reference sequence). This CDR3 is built from 15 residues. CDR3 loop: CCASGGAANTGELFF. CDR3 in DNA: TGCTGTGCTAGTGGCGGGGCAGCGAACACCGGGGAGCTGTTTTTT.

The table lists this clonotype with many counts. The chain uses TRBV6-1 and TRBJ2-3, with D unclear. The CDR3 length is 13 residues. Germline V gives CDR1 MNHNS, CDR2 SASEGT. Trimming shortened V by 8 bases and J by 6 bases, and 15 bases separated the two germline ends. The CDR3 nucleotides read TGTGCCAGCTGGGGTTTGGTGCCGGATACGCAGTATTTT. Translation gives CASWGLVPDTQYF.

This clonotype has only a few counts. The V and J genes are TRBV27 and TRBJ2-2; D remains ambiguous. V was pared by 7 bases and J by 1 base, with 10 bases between. The V gene's germline CDR1 is MNHEY and CDR2 SMNVEV (reference sequence). The CDR3 totals 14 residues. The CDR3 protein is CASTPLWNTGELFF. The CDR3 region has the DNA TGTGCCAGCACCCCTTTGTGGAACACCGGGGAGCTGTTTTTT.

This clonotype showed up just a few times. V usage is TRBV12-3 or TRBV12-4 and J usage is TRBJ1-1; TRBD1 matches 8 bases. V lost 5 bases, J lost 5 bases, and 7 bases stayed unmatched. The CDR3 covers 14 residues. In DNA, the CDR3 is TGTGCCAGCAGTCAAACAGGGGGGGGGACTGAAGCTTTCTTT. It specifies CASSQTGGGTEAFF.

This clonotype came up a few times. The chain couples TRBV30 to TRBJ2-7, with D maybe TRBD2 (5 bases). The CDR3 length is 14 residues. Trimming removed 0 bases from V and 1 base from J, with 10 bases in between. The germline V gene encodes CDR1 GTSNPN and CDR2 SVGIG (reference sequence). As DNA, the CDR3 is TGTGCCTGGAGTGTAGGAGTAGCGTCCTACGAGCAGTACTTC. Translation gives CAWSVGVASYEQYF.

This clonotype was picked up many times. The V call is TRBV20-1, the J call TRBJ2-1; D perhaps matches TRBD1 (5 bases). Germline V lookup: CDR1 DFQATT, CDR2 SNEGSKA (reference sequence). The CDR3 has 13 residues. Trimming took 3 bases from V and 9 from J, leaving 15 bases between them. This CDR3 is CSASGQGNGEQFF. The CDR3 DNA reads as TGCAGTGCTAGTGGTCAGGGTAACGGTGAGCAGTTCTTC.

The genes are TRBV3-1 and TRBJ1-1; TRBD1 might be the D (5 bases). The CDR3 is 16 residues long. V was clipped by 4 bases and J by 2 bases, with 17 bases between them. Germline values: CDR1 LGHDT, CDR2 YNNKEL (reference sequence). DNA of the CDR3: TGTGCCAGCAGCCCATGGGGGGGAGAGAGCAACACTGAAGCTTTCTTT. Amino acid sequence: CASSPWGGESNTEAFF.

This clonotype turned up a few times. J is TRBJ2-7 and V is TRBV6-1; 13 nucleotides align to TRBD2. The CDR3 is 18 residues long. V trimming: 1 base; J trimming: 3 bases; junction bases outside the gene matches: 9. Germline V gene lookup returns CDR1 MNHNS and CDR2 SASEGT. CDR3 sequence: CASSEGTSGGLVLYEQYV. The DNA for the CDR3 is TGTGCCAGCAGTGAAGGGACTAGCGGGGGTCTCGTTCTCTACGAGCAGTACGTC.

The chain carries TRBV20-1 and TRBJ2-1, with 9 nucleotides matching TRBD2. Unmatched junction bases numbered 10, after V lost 0 bases and J lost 7 bases. Germline lookup yields CDR1 DFQATT and CDR2 SNEGSKA (reference sequence). The CDR3 is made up of 16 amino acids. This chain's CDR3 is CSARDLSGGPGNEQFF. In DNA form, the CDR3 reads TGCAGTGCTAGAGATTTGAGCGGGGGGCCGGGGAATGAGCAGTTCTTC.

This clonotype appeared many times. V usage is TRBV5-5 and J usage is TRBJ1-1, with D unresolved. Per the germline V gene, CDR1 is SGHKS and CDR2 is YYEKEE (reference sequence). With 0 bases removed from V and 5 bases from J, the gap between germline ends came to 8 bases. This CDR3 has 13 residues. The CDR3 DNA reads TGTGCCAGCAGCTTGGAGCGGGAGACTGAAGCTTTCTTT. This sequence encodes CASSLERETEAFF.

The CDR3 is CASSQGTEPGNTIYF. DNA of the CDR3: TGTGCCAGCAGCCAAGGGACGGAACCTGGAAACACCATATATTTT. This chain connects TRBV3-1 to TRBJ1-3, with unresolved D. The germline V gene encodes CDR1 LGHDT and CDR2 YNNKEL (reference sequence). The CDR3 has 15 amino acids. V gave up 1 base and J gave up 2 bases, with 9 bases separating them.

The chain has TRBV7-9 and TRBJ1-6; D unresolved. CDR3 length equals 16 residues. Trimming cost V 5 bases and J 4 bases, with 15 bases left between them. Germline V lookup: CDR1 SEHNR, CDR2 FQNEAQ (reference sequence). In DNA form, the CDR3 reads TGTGCCAGCAGCGCCAGCCCAGGTCGTTATAATTCACCCCTCCACTTT. Encoded protein: CASSASPGRYNSPLHF.

This clonotype was seen only a few times. The gene calls are TRBV29-1 and TRBJ2-4; TRBD1 agrees at 9 bases. This CDR3 has 14 residues. Germline V lookup: CDR1 SQVTM, CDR2 ANQGSEA. Trimming at V came to 1 base and at J to 4 bases, leaving 2 bases not matched to a gene. DNA for the CDR3: TGCAGCGTTGAAGGGGGACAGGGTAAAAACATTCAGTACTTC. Encoded protein: CSVEGGQGKNIQYF.

The V and J genes are TRBV5-1 and TRBJ1-1; TRBD1 matches at 8 bases. With 0 bases clipped from V and 0 bases from J, the junction kept 13 bases outside the gene matches. Germline lookup yields CDR1 SGHRS and CDR2 YFSETQ. CDR3 length: 19 residues. The DNA for the CDR3 is TGCGCCAGCAGCTTGGGGCAGGGGGCGGTTCGTGTATTGAACACTGAAGCTTTCTTT. Protein: CASSLGQGAVRVLNTEAFF.

The chain is built from TRBV20-1 and TRBJ2-3; D not certain. Trimming left V 1 base short and J 3 bases short, with 8 bases between. Per germline, CDR1 DFQATT and CDR2 SNEGSKA (reference sequence). This CDR3 spans 13 amino acids. The CDR3 spells CSARVLQTDTQYF. The CDR3, as DNA: TGCAGTGCTAGAGTTCTACAGACAGATACGCAGTATTTT.